Presented here are 6 T cell receptor beta chains from one specimen sequenced in a study of PD-L1 blockade in urothelial cancer. Profiled with immunoSEQ multiplex PCR; TCRdb holds only in-frame clones, not every one. The table shows 45,000 to 70,000 clones, with over 75% occurring only once. Sample time point: pretreatment peripheral blood. The starting material was PBMCs, obtained around atezolizumab (anti-PD-L1) treatment. These receptors all stem from a man aged 70-80 years with urothelial cancer.

This clone was detected once. This chain links TRBV11-3 with TRBJ2-1; 8 nucleotides align to TRBD1. There are 14 residues in the CDR3. The V segment lost 5 bases and the J segment 5 bases; nucleotides outside the gene matches: 5. The V gene's germline CDR1 is SGHNT and CDR2 YENEEA. In nucleotides, the CDR3 is TGTGCCAGCAGCCCGGGGACAGGAGACAATGAGCAGTTCTTC. Protein sequence: CASSPGTGDNEQFF.

J is TRBJ1-1 and V is TRBV6-1; tentatively, D is TRBD1 (6 bases). The CDR3 consists of 18 residues. Germline V gives CDR1 MNHNS, CDR2 SASEGT. V was cut by 2 bases and J by 0 bases, with 19 bases left in between. The CDR3 DNA follows: TGTGCCAGCAGTGAAAGCGGGGGCCGGGGAAAAGTGAACACTGAAGCTTTCTTT. Its translation is CASSESGGRGKVNTEAFF.

V and J are TRBV27 and TRBJ2-7; 10 nucleotides line up with TRBD2. Germline lookup yields CDR1 MNHEY and CDR2 SMNVEV (reference sequence). Unmatched junction bases numbered 9, after V lost 3 bases and J lost 7 bases. The CDR3 sequence is 15 residues long. CDR3 sequence reads: CASSFRGLAGVEQYF. CDR3 coding DNA: TGTGCCAGCAGTTTCAGGGGGCTAGCGGGAGTTGAGCAGTACTTC.

The chain combines TRBV19 with TRBJ1-5; D unclear. This CDR3 is built from 16 residues. V lost 3 bases, J lost 0 bases, and 12 bases lay in between. CDR1 LNHDA and CDR2 SQIVND come from the germline V gene (reference sequence). CDR3 DNA: TGTGCCAGTAGTATTAAAACCCCCTATAGCAATCAGCCCCAGCATTTT. As protein: CASSIKTPYSNQPQHF.

The V gene is TRBV12-5, the J gene TRBJ2-5, with 9 bases fitting TRBD1. V was clipped by 2 bases and J by 6 bases; unmatched bases: 13. CDR1 and CDR2 from the germline V gene are LGHNT and FRNRAP. CDR3 length: 17 amino acids. The CDR3 DNA reads as TGTGCTAGTGGTTTGTGGCCCGTGGGACAGGGAGAAAAGACCCAGTACTTC. This gives the protein CASGLWPVGQGEKTQYF.

The chain has TRBV11-3 and TRBJ2-1, with 9 bases that match TRBD2. The CDR3 sequence is 16 residues long. V lost 1 base to trimming and J lost 6 bases; unmatched junction nucleotides: 7. Germline V gene data show CDR1 as SGHNT and CDR2 as YENEEA. This CDR3 is CASSLALSSGANEQFF. The CDR3 DNA reads TGTGCCAGCAGCTTAGCTTTGTCTAGCGGGGCCAATGAGCAGTTCTTC.